This TCR beta chain was observed in a study of T-cell memory formation after mild COVID-19. Study at large: TCR clusters were largely donor specific.

Each CDR3 protein gets one entry after TCRdb re-called the 5' RACE reads with MiXCR. The sample includes under 300,000 distinct CDR3 sequences, less than 9.5% of them seen just once. General study results and limits: Clones contracting over day 15 to 85 were CD4/CD8 balanced, with later expanders leaning CD4+. The study found contracting CD4+ clones mainly in CM and EM and contracting CD8+ clones in EMRA.

This clonotype was detected a few times. The target antigen is unknown. Deletions cut 7 bases from V and 1 base from J, with 16 bases between. CDR3 length: 15 amino acids. The clonotype originates from a man aged 18 to 30 who had mild COVID-19 (a few samples of this study predate the infection). Cell type and time point are not known. The V call is TRBV12-3 or TRBV12-4, the J call TRBJ1-1; D gene uncertain. Input material: PBMCs or a T cell subset sorted from them (not recorded which). CDR3 sequence: CASTSEYGRNTEAFF. DNA of the CDR3: TGTGCCAGCACGTCCGAGTATGGAAGGAACACTGAAGCTTTCTTT.